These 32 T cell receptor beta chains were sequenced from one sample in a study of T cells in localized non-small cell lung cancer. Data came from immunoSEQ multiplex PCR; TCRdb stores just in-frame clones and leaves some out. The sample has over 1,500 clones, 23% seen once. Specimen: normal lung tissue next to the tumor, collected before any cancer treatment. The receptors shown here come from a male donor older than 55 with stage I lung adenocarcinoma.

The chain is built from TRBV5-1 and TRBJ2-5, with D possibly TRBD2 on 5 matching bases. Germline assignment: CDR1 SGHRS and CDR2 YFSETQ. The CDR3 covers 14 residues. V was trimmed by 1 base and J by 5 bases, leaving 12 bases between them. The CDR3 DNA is TGCGCCAGCAGCTTGAAGGCGGGCTGGGAGACCCAGTACTTC. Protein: CASSLKAGWETQYF.

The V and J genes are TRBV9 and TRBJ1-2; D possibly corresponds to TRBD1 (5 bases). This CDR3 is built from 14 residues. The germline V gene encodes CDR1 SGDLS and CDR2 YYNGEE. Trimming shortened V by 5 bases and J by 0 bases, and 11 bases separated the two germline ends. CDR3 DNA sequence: TGTGCCAGCAGTGACGGGGCACCTAACTATGGCTACACCTTC. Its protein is CASSDGAPNYGYTF.

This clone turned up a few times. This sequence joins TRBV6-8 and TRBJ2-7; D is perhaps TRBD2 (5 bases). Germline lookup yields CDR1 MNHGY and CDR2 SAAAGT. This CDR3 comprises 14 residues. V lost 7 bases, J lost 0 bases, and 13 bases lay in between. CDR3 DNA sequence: TGTGCCAGCATGCCGGGATTTAGCTCCTACGAGCAGTACTTC. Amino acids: CASMPGFSSYEQYF.

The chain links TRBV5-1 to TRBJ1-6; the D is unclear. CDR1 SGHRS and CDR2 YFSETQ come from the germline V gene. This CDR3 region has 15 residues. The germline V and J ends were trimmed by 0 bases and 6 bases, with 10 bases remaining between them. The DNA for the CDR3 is TGCGCCAGCAGCTTGGATGGACGGACTAATTCACCCCTCCACTTT. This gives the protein CASSLDGRTNSPLHF. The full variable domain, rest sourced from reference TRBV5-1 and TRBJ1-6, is KAGVTQTPRYLIKTRGQQVTLSCSPISGHRSVSWYQQTPGQGLQFLFEYFSETQRNKGNFPGRFSGRQFSNSRSEMNVSTLELGDSALYLCASSLDGRTNSPLHFGNGTRLTVT.

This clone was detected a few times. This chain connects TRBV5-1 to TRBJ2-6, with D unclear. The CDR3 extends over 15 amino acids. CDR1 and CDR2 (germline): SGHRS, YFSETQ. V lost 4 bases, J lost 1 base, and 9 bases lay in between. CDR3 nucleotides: TGCGCCAGCAGCGTATTCGGGTCTGGGGCCAACGTCCTGACTTTC. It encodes CASSVFGSGANVLTF. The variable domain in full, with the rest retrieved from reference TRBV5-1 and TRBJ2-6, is KAGVTQTPRYLIKTRGQQVTLSCSPISGHRSVSWYQQTPGQGLQFLFEYFSETQRNKGNFPGRFSGRQFSNSRSEMNVSTLELGDSALYLCASSVFGSGANVLTFGAGSRLTVL.

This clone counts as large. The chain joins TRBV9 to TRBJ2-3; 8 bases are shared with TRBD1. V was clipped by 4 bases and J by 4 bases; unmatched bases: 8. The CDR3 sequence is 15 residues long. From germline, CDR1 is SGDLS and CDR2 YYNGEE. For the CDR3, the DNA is TGTGCCAGCAGCCCGTACGGGACAGGATCAGATACGCAGTATTTT. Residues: CASSPYGTGSDTQYF.

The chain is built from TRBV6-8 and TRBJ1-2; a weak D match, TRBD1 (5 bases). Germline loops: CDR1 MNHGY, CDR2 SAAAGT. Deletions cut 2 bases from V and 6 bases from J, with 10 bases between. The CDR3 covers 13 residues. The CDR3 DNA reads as TGTGCCAGCAGTTACCAAGGGGCGAATGGCTACACCTTC. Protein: CASSYQGANGYTF.

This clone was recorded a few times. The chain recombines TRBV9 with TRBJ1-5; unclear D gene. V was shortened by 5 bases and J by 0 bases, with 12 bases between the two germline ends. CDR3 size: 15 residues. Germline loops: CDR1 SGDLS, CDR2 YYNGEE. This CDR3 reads CASSFSTSSNQPQHF. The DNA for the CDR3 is TGTGCCAGCAGTTTCTCCACAAGTAGCAATCAGCCCCAGCATTTT.

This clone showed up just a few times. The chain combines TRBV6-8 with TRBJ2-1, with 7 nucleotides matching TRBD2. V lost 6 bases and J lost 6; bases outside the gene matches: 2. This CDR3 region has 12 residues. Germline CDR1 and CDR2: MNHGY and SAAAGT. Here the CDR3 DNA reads TGTGCCAGCAGCCCGGGGGGCAATGAGCAGTTCTTC. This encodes CASSPGGNEQFF.

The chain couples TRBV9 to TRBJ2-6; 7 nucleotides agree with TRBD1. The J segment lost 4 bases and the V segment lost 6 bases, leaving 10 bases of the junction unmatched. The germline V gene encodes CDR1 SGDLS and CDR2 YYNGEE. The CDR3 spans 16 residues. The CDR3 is CASISEGAHGANVLTF. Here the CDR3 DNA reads TGTGCCAGCATTAGCGAGGGGGCGCACGGGGCCAACGTCCTGACTTTC.

CDR3 bases: TGCGCCAGCAGAGCGGGGGCTAGCACAGATACGCAGTATTTT. Protein sequence: CASRAGASTDTQYF. The genes are TRBV5-1 and TRBJ2-3; 8 bases map to TRBD2. The CDR3 is made up of 14 amino acids. Trimming cost V 5 bases and J 0 bases; bases outside gene matches: 2. CDR1 and CDR2 (germline): SGHRS, YFSETQ.

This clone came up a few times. The DNA for the CDR3 is TGTGCCAGCGGACTGTATAATTCACCCCTCCACTTT. Residues: CASGLYNSPLHF. The chain carries TRBV6-8 and TRBJ1-6; unclear D gene. Deletions cut 8 bases from V and 4 bases from J, with 6 bases between. Per the germline V gene, CDR1 is MNHGY and CDR2 is SAAAGT. CDR3 length equals 12 residues.

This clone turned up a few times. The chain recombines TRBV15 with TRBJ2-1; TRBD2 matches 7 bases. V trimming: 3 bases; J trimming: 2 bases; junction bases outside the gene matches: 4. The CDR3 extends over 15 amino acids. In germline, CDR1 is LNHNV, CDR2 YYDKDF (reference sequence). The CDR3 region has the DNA TGTGCCACCAGCAGTGACGGGGGGACCTACAATGAGCAGTTCTTC. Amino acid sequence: CATSSDGGTYNEQFF. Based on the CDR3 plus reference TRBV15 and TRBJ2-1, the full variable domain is DAMVIQNPRYQVTQFGKPVTLSCSQTLNHNVMYWYQQKSSQAPKLLFHYYDKDFNNEADTPDNFQSRRPNTSFCFLDIRSPGLGDTAMYLCATSSDGGTYNEQFFGPGTRLTVL.

This CDR3 reads CASKRDSYEQYF. CDR3 nucleotide sequence: TGTGCCAGCAAAAGGGACAGCTACGAGCAGTACTTC. The rearrangement links TRBV6-8 to TRBJ2-7, with TRBD1 matching 7 bases. The CDR3 is made up of 12 amino acids. J gave up 3 bases and V 7 bases, and 3 bases lay outside the gene matches. CDR1 and CDR2 from the germline V gene are MNHGY and SAAAGT.

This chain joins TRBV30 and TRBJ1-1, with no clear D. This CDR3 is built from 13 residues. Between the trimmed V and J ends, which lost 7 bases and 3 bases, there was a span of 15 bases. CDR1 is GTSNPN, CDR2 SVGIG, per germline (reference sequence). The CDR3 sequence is CALSRESYTEAFF. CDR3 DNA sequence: TGTGCCTTATCTCGGGAATCGTACACTGAAGCTTTCTTT.

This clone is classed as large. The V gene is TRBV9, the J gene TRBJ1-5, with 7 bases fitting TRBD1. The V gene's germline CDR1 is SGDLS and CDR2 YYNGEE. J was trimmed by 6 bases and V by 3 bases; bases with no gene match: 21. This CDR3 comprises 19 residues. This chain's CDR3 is CASSGKKGVTGNIGQPQHF. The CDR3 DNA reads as TGTGCCAGCAGCGGGAAAAAAGGGGTGACAGGGAACATAGGTCAGCCCCAGCATTTT.

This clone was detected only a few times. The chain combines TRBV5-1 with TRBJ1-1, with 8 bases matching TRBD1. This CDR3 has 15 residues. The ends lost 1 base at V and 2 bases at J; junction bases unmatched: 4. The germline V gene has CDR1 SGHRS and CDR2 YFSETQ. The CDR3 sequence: CASSLMTGDNTEAFF. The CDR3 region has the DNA TGCGCCAGCAGCTTGATGACAGGGGATAACACTGAAGCTTTCTTT.

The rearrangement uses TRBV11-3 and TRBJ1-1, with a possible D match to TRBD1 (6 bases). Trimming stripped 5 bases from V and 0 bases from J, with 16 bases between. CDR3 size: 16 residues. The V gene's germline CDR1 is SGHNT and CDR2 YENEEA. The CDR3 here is CASSNMNRVMNTEAFF. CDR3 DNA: TGTGCCAGCAGCAATATGAACAGGGTAATGAACACTGAAGCTTTCTTT.

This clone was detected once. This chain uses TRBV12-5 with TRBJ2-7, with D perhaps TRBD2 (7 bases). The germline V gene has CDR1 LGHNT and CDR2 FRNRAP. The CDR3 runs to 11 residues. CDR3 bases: TGTGCCACAGGGAGGGGGAACGAGCAGTACTTC. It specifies CATGRGNEQYF.

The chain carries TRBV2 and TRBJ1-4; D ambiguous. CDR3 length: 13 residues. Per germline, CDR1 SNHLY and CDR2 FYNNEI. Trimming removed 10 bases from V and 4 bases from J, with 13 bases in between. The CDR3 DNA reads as TGTGCCACCCAGGACGGAATTAATGAAAAACTGTTTTTT. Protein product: CATQDGINEKLFF.

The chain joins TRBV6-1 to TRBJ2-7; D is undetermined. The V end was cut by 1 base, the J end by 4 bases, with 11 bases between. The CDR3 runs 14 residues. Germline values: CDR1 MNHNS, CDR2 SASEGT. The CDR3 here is CASSEEIGIYEQYF. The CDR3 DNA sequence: TGTGCCAGCAGTGAAGAGATAGGGATATACGAGCAGTACTTC.

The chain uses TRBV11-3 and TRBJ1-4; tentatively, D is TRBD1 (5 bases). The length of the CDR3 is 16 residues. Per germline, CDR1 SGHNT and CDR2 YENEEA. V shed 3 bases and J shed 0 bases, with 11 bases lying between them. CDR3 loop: CASSFGGSSTNEKLFF. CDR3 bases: TGTGCCAGCAGCTTTGGGGGATCTTCAACTAATGAAAAACTGTTTTTT.

The CDR3 protein is CAWSQDIHTEAFF. The CDR3 nucleotides are TGTGCCTGGAGTCAGGACATTCACACTGAAGCTTTCTTT. J is TRBJ1-1 and V is TRBV30; weak D call: TRBD1 (5 bases). Germline V gives CDR1 GTSNPN, CDR2 SVGIG (reference sequence). The ends were cut back, 2 bases at V and 3 bases at J, with 10 bases in the middle. The CDR3 covers 13 residues.

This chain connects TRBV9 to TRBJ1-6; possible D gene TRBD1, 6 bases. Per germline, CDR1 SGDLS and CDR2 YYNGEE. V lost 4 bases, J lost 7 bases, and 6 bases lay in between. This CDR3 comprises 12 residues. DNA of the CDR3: TGTGCCAGCAGCACAGGGAATTCACCCCTCCACTTT. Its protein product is CASSTGNSPLHF.

The CDR3 DNA reads TGCGCCAGCAGCTCAACAGGGGGTGGCTCCTACGAGCAGTACTTC. Protein sequence: CASSSTGGGSYEQYF. V is TRBV5-1 and J is TRBJ2-7; 8 bases match TRBD1. The germline V gene has CDR1 SGHRS and CDR2 YFSETQ. V was pared by 3 bases and J by 0 bases, with 5 bases of the junction left unmatched. CDR3 length equals 15 residues.

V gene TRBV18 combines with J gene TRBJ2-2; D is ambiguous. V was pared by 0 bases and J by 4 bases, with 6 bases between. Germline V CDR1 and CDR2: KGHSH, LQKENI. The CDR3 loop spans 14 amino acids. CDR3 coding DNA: TGTGCCAGCTCACCACCCATGGGCACCGGGGAGCTGTTTTTT. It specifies CASSPPMGTGELFF.

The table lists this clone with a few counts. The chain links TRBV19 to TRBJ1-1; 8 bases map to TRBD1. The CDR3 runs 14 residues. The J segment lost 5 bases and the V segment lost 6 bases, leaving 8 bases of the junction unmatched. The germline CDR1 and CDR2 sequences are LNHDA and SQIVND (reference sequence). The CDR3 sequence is CASSEETGGTEAFF. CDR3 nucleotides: TGTGCCAGTAGCGAGGAAACAGGGGGTACTGAAGCTTTCTTT.

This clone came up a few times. The CDR3 coding sequence is TGTGCCAGCAGGCCTCAACGGACAGAACCTCAGCATGACAATCCGTTCTTC. It is translated as CASRPQRTEPQHDNPFF. The chain links TRBV6-8 to TRBJ2-1; possible D gene TRBD1, 6 bases. This CDR3 has 17 residues. V lost 6 bases and J 15 bases, leaving 33 bases between the germline ends. The germline V gene encodes CDR1 MNHGY and CDR2 SAAAGT.

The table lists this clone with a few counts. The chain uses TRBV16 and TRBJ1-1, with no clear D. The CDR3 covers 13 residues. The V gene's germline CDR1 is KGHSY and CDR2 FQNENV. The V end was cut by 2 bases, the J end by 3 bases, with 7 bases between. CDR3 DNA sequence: TGTGCCAGCAGCCAAGACAAATACACTGAAGCTTTCTTT. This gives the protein CASSQDKYTEAFF. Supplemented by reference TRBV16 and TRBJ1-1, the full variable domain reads GEEVAQTPKHLVRGEGQKAKLYCAPIKGHSYVFWYQQVLKNEFKFLISFQNENVFDETGMPKERFSAKCLPNSPCSLEIQATKLEDSAVYFCASSQDKYTEAFFGQGTRLTVV.

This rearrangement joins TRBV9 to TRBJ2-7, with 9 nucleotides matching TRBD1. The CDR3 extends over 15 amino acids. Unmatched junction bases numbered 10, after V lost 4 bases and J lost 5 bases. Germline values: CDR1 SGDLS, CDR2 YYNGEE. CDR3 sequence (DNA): TGTGCCAGCAGCTCCACAGGGGGCAAGGGGCACGAGCAGTACTTC. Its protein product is CASSSTGGKGHEQYF.

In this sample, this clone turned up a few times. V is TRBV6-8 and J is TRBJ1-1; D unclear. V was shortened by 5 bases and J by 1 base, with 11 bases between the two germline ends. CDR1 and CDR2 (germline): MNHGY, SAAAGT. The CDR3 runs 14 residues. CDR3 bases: TGTGCCAGCAGTGACCAGTTGACGAACACTGAAGCTTTCTTT. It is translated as CASSDQLTNTEAFF.

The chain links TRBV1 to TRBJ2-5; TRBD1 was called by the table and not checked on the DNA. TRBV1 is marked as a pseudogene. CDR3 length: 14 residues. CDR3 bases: TGCGCCAGCAGCCATCTTGGACAGGGGGAGACCCAGTACTTC. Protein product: CASSHLGQGETQYF.